This TCR beta chain was sequenced during a study of control samples from healthy donors and cancer patients. Germline V gives CDR1 KGHSH, CDR2 LQKENI. Trimming left V 2 bases short and J 3 bases short, with 14 bases between. The CDR3 is made up of 16 amino acids. Repertoires were generated with immunoSEQ multiplex PCR, while TCRdb's copy carries only in-frame clones and drops some. The sample has over 110,000 clones, 80% to 90% seen once. This receptor was taken from a woman aged 25 to 45 in good health. V is TRBV18 and J is TRBJ1-5, with D perhaps matching TRBD1 (6 bases). Specimen: blood. The CDR3 DNA sequence: TGTGCCAGCTCACCAGGGGCCAGGGGCTTCAATCAGCCCCAGCATTTT. The encoded protein is CASSPGARGFNQPQHF.